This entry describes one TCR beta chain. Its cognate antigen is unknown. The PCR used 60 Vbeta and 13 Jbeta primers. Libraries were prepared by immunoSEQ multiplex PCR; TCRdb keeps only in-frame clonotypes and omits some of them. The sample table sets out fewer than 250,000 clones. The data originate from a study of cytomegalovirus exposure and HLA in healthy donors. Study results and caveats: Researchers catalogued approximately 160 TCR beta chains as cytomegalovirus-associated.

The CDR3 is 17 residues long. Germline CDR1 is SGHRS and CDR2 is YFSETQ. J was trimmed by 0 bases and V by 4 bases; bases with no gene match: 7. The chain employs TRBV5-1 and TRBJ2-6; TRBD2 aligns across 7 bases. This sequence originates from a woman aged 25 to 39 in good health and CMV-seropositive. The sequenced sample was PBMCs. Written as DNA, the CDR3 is TGCGCCAGCAGCCCTGAGGGAGGGTCCTCTGGGGCCAACGTCCTGACTTTC. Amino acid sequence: CASSPEGGSSGANVLTF.